The clone carrying this T cell receptor (beta chain) was recorded many times. What it binds is not known. This CDR3 contains 15 residues. In germline, CDR1 is SEHNR, CDR2 FQNEAQ (reference sequence). The V gene end was trimmed by 3 bases and the J gene end by 5 bases; junction bases not matched to a gene: 4. The entry originates in a study of T-cell reconstitution after alpha-beta-depleted transplantation in children. Study-level findings and limits: Among T cells one year after transplant, newly produced cells accounted for most counts and diversity. Expanded graft clones numbering several hundred reportedly gave rise to alpha-beta T cells about two months after transplant.

TCRbeta library preparation incorporated unique molecular identifiers. A single record per CDR3 protein comes from TCRdb applying MiXCR to the PCR reads. The sample lists about 200,000 distinct CDR3 sequences; roughly 7% were seen once. The material sequenced was PBMCs, taken before TCRalphabeta/CD19-depleted stem cell transplant. The source is a boy younger than 10 with acute lymphoblastic leukemia, due to receive a stem cell transplant. The chain joins TRBV7-9 to TRBJ2-1; 10 bases match TRBD2. CDR3 nucleotides: TGTGCCAGCAGCTTGCGGACTAGCGGAAACAATGAGCAGTTCTTC. Protein sequence: CASSLRTSGNNEQFF.